The 27 T cell receptor beta chains presented below share a single source sample, sequenced in a study of PD-1 blockade in classical Hodgkin lymphoma. Every single patient, without exception, relapsed after autologous stem cell transplantation, and brentuximab vedotin exposure varied. TCRdb keeps only in-frame clones here, not all; method: immunoSEQ multiplex PCR. In the table there are fewer than 50,000 clones, around nine tenths of which are singletons. Sample: peripheral blood mononuclear cells (PBMCs), taken at baseline. These receptors were collected from a human donor with classical Hodgkin lymphoma.

Only one count was recorded for this clone. This chain links TRBV19 with TRBJ1-5; 10 bases align to TRBD1. CDR1 is LNHDA, CDR2 SQIVND, per germline (reference sequence). The V segment lost 4 bases and the J segment 6 bases; nucleotides outside the gene matches: 6. The CDR3 loop spans 15 amino acids. The CDR3 here is CASSKPGTGVQPQHF. The CDR3 bases are TGTGCCAGTAGTAAACCCGGGACAGGGGTTCAGCCCCAGCATTTT. Variable domain in full (rest from reference TRBV19 and TRBJ1-5): DGGITQSPKYLFRKEGQNVTLSCEQNLNHDAMYWYRQDPGQGLRLIYYSQIVNDFQKGDIAEGYSVSREKKESFPLTVTSAQKNPTAFYLCASSKPGTGVQPQHFGDGTRLSIL.

The chain is built from TRBV11-2 and TRBJ1-1; D possibly corresponds to TRBD1 (5 bases). This CDR3 is 16 amino acids long. Germline loops: CDR1 SGHAT, CDR2 FQNNGV. Between the trimmed V and J ends, which lost 0 bases and 3 bases, there was a span of 14 bases. CDR3 DNA sequence: TGTGCCAGCAGCTTAGATGTCGGGCCAGGGTACACTGAAGCTTTCTTT. Protein product: CASSLDVGPGYTEAFF.

The DNA of the CDR3 is TGTGCCAGCAGTGAGGGGAGCGGGAGGGCCACGGGAGAGCAGTTCTTC. It encodes CASSEGSGRATGEQFF. The rearrangement uses TRBV6-4 and TRBJ2-1, with 10 bases lining up with TRBD2. CDR1 is MRHNA and CDR2 is SNTAGT in the germline V gene. Trimming removed 3 bases from V and 10 bases from J; junction bases left unmatched: 12. This CDR3 is built from 16 residues.

CDR3 nucleotides: TGTGCCAGCAGTACCCCTATAAGGACGAGCAATCAGCCCCAGCATTTT. It encodes CASSTPIRTSNQPQHF. J is TRBJ1-5 and V is TRBV28; D is undetermined. Germline V gene data show CDR1 as MDHEN and CDR2 as SYDVKM. The CDR3 sequence is 16 residues long. With 5 bases removed from V and 1 base from J, the gap between germline ends came to 15 bases.

The chain is built from TRBV7-2 and TRBJ1-2; D unresolved. V lost 3 bases, J lost 1 base, and 18 bases lay in between. From germline, CDR1 is SGHTA and CDR2 FQGNSA. The CDR3 is 17 amino acids. This CDR3 is CASSFLSTGRLNYGYTF. Here the CDR3 DNA reads TGTGCCAGCAGCTTCCTCTCAACGGGCCGGCTTAACTATGGCTACACCTTC.

The chain couples TRBV12-5 to TRBJ2-7; D may be TRBD2 (5 bases). V lost 7 bases and J lost 2, with 9 bases in between. The CDR3 is 12 residues long. CDR1 is LGHNT and CDR2 is FRNRAP in the germline V gene. This CDR3 reads CASVKTTYEQYF. CDR3 nucleotide sequence: TGTGCTAGTGTCAAGACTACCTACGAGCAGTACTTC.

J is TRBJ2-5 and V is TRBV7-9; D not certain. With 2 bases removed from V and 2 bases from J, the gap between germline ends came to 15 bases. CDR3 length equals 16 residues. Germline CDR1 and CDR2: SEHNR and FQNEAQ (reference sequence). DNA for the CDR3: TGTGCCAGCAGCTTATTCCCCTCCTTGCGGCAAGAGACCCAGTACTTC. As protein: CASSLFPSLRQETQYF.

The gene calls are TRBV10-3 and TRBJ2-7; D gene ambiguous. Trimming took 10 bases from V and 2 from J, leaving 15 bases between them. The CDR3 is made up of 13 amino acids. Germline V gene sequence: CDR1 ENHRY, CDR2 SYGVKD. The CDR3 nucleotides are TGTGCCACTCAGACGGCGGCGGCCTACGAGCAGTACTTC. Encoded protein: CATQTAAAYEQYF.

V usage is TRBV7-9 and J usage is TRBJ1-4, with no clear D. The length of the CDR3 is 14 residues. Germline assignment: CDR1 SEHNR and CDR2 FQNEAQ (reference sequence). The V end lost 1 base, the J end lost 8 bases, and 11 bases lay between the germline ends. In DNA form, the CDR3 reads TGTGCCAGCAGCTTAGGAGGGTTTGGAGAAAAACTGTTTTTT. Its protein is CASSLGGFGEKLFF.

The chain recombines TRBV6-4 with TRBJ1-1; TRBD1 matches 11 bases. CDR1 and CDR2 from the germline V gene are MRHNA and SNTAGT. The V gene end was trimmed by 4 bases and the J gene end by 4 bases; junction bases not matched to a gene: 8. The CDR3 has 16 residues. CDR3: CASSVSSGTGGTEAFF. The CDR3 DNA sequence: TGTGCCAGCAGTGTCTCTTCCGGGACAGGGGGCACTGAAGCTTTCTTT.

The CDR3 nucleotides are TGTGCCAGCAGTCCACCTCGTGACAGGGTGGAAGGAAACACCATATATTTT. It encodes CASSPPRDRVEGNTIYF. The rearrangement uses TRBV28 and TRBJ1-3; 7 bases fit TRBD1. Germline CDR1 MDHEN, CDR2 SYDVKM. V was pared by 5 bases and J by 4 bases, with 14 bases of the junction left unmatched. The CDR3 extends over 17 amino acids.

This clone was counted only a few times. The chain is built from TRBV2 and TRBJ2-7, with TRBD2 matching 10 bases. Trimming removed 2 bases from V and 3 bases from J; junction bases left unmatched: 4. This CDR3 region has 15 residues. Germline CDR1 SNHLY, CDR2 FYNNEI. The CDR3: CASSERLAGVYEQYF. For the CDR3, the DNA is TGTGCCAGCAGTGAAAGGCTAGCGGGAGTCTACGAGCAGTACTTC.

The chain recombines TRBV27 with TRBJ2-7, with 9 positions matching TRBD1. The CDR3 is 14 amino acids. The V segment lost 3 bases and the J segment 1 base; nucleotides outside the gene matches: 1. Germline V gene data show CDR1 as MNHEY and CDR2 as SMNVEV (reference sequence). CDR3 protein: CASSLGQGSYEQYF. Here the CDR3 DNA reads TGTGCCAGCAGTTTGGGACAGGGATCCTACGAGCAGTACTTC.

This clone was counted a few times. This rearrangement joins TRBV6-1 to TRBJ1-6; D uncertain. The CDR3 totals 14 residues. CDR1 and CDR2 from the germline V gene are MNHNS and SASEGT. Between the trimmed V and J ends, which lost 8 bases and 0 bases, there was a span of 8 bases. CDR3 bases: TGTGCCAGCTCGCCAGGCTCCTATAATTCACCCCTCCACTTT. Its translation: CASSPGSYNSPLHF.

The chain links TRBV28 to TRBJ1-2; D remains unclear. This CDR3 spans 14 amino acids. Germline lookup yields CDR1 MDHEN and CDR2 SYDVKM. V lost 8 bases and J lost 7, with 20 bases in between. CDR3 nucleotides: TGTGCCAGCCGCCACTTCCCTAATAACGGTGGCTACACCTTC. The encoded protein is CASRHFPNNGGYTF.

The chain uses TRBV28 and TRBJ2-1; 11 positions match TRBD2. Losses at the gene ends were 7 bases for V and 0 bases for J; bases not matched to a gene: 8. The CDR3 sequence is 17 residues long. Germline lookup yields CDR1 MDHEN and CDR2 SYDVKM. The CDR3 coding sequence is TGTGCCAGCACTAGCGGGGGGTTAAAGAGCTCCTACAATGAGCAGTTCTTC. This translates into CASTSGGLKSSYNEQFF.

The rearrangement uses TRBV19 and TRBJ1-1, with a weak D call TRBD1 (5 bases). CDR1 and CDR2 from the germline V gene are LNHDA and SQIVND (reference sequence). Trimming shortened V by 1 base and J by 5 bases, and 11 bases separated the two germline ends. The CDR3 is 14 amino acids. CDR3 DNA: TGTGCCAGTAGTATAGTAATGGGGGGGACTGAAGCTTTCTTT. Encoded protein: CASSIVMGGTEAFF.

The V call is TRBV18, the J call TRBJ2-1, with TRBD1 identical over 9 bases. The CDR3 contains 17 residues. From germline, CDR1 is KGHSH and CDR2 LQKENI. J was trimmed by 1 base and V by 4 bases; bases with no gene match: 8. In DNA form, the CDR3 reads TGTGCCAGCTCACTAAACCGGGACAGGGTTTCCTACAATGAGCAGTTCTTC. It encodes CASSLNRDRVSYNEQFF.

This clone was seen only once. The chain has TRBV28 and TRBJ1-6, with D possibly TRBD1 on 5 matching bases. Germline loops: CDR1 MDHEN, CDR2 SYDVKM. There are 14 residues in the CDR3. Trimming removed 5 bases from V and 7 bases from J, with 12 bases in between. The CDR3 DNA sequence: TGTGCCAGCAGTAGGACACGTTCCAATTCACCCCTCCACTTT. Its translation: CASSRTRSNSPLHF.

The rearrangement joins TRBV19 to TRBJ1-5; TRBD1 aligns across 7 bases. Trimming at V came to 9 bases and at J to 5 bases, leaving 4 bases not matched to a gene. This CDR3 spans 12 amino acids. Germline CDR1 reads LNHDA; CDR2 reads SQIVND (reference sequence). CDR3 amino acids: CASRDSYQPQHF. The CDR3 DNA follows: TGTGCCAGCCGGGACAGTTATCAGCCCCAGCATTTT.

V and J are TRBV14 and TRBJ2-1; D tentatively fits TRBD1 or TRBD2 (5 bases each). Germline assignment: CDR1 SGHDN and CDR2 FVKESK. The CDR3 is made up of 15 amino acids. V gave up 1 base and J gave up 3 bases, with 10 bases separating them. The CDR3 protein is CASSQVGVVYNEQFF. CDR3 sequence (DNA): TGTGCCAGCAGCCAAGTGGGGGTCGTCTACAATGAGCAGTTCTTC.

The rearrangement links TRBV28 to TRBJ2-7, with 10 bases matching TRBD1. V lost 6 bases, J lost 4 bases, and 15 bases stayed unmatched. The CDR3 contains 17 residues. Germline assignment: CDR1 MDHEN and CDR2 SYDVKM. The CDR3 sequence is CASRPPTGGAELYEQYF. The DNA for the CDR3 is TGTGCCAGCAGGCCTCCGACAGGGGGCGCCGAACTATACGAGCAGTACTTC. Combining the CDR3 with reference TRBV28 and TRBJ2-7 gives the whole variable domain DVKVTQSSRYLVKRTGEKVFLECVQDMDHENMFWYRQDPGLGLRLIYFSYDVKMKEKGDIPEGYSVSREKKERFSLILESASTNQTSMYLCASRPPTGGAELYEQYFGPGTRLTVT.

J is TRBJ2-5 and V is TRBV5-1, with 9 bases identical to TRBD2. V shed 2 bases and J 1 base; nucleotides not matched to a gene: 12. CDR1 SGHRS and CDR2 YFSETQ come from the germline V gene. The CDR3 spans 18 residues. As DNA, the CDR3 is TGCGCCAGCAGCTTTGGGGCAGGGCTAGCGGGGTCCCAAGAGACCCAGTACTTC. Translation: CASSFGAGLAGSQETQYF.

The J gene is TRBJ2-1, the V gene TRBV19; TRBD2 matches at 11 bases. The CDR3 has 15 amino acids. Germline V gene lookup returns CDR1 LNHDA and CDR2 SQIVND (reference sequence). J was trimmed by 4 bases and V by 5 bases; bases with no gene match: 4. As DNA, the CDR3 is TGTGCCAGTAGTTCTAGCGGGGGGACTTACAATGAGCAGTTCTTC. Amino acids: CASSSSGGTYNEQFF.

CDR3 sequence reads: CAPSRTGGFQPQHF. The CDR3 DNA reads as TGTGCCCCGAGTCGGACAGGGGGCTTTCAGCCCCAGCATTTT. The chain is built from TRBV19 and TRBJ1-5; 11 positions agree with TRBD1. Germline V lookup: CDR1 LNHDA, CDR2 SQIVND (reference sequence). This CDR3 has 14 amino acids. After removal of 11 bases from V and 6 bases from J, the junction contained 9 bases not matched to a gene. The complete variable domain, with remaining parts taken from reference TRBV19 and TRBJ1-5, reads DGGITQSPKYLFRKEGQNVTLSCEQNLNHDAMYWYRQDPGQGLRLIYYSQIVNDFQKGDIAEGYSVSREKKESFPLTVTSAQKNPTAFYLCAPSRTGGFQPQHFGDGTRLSIL.

The gene calls are TRBV27 and TRBJ1-2; 10 bases are shared with TRBD1. The CDR3 sequence is 15 residues long. Trimming at V came to 5 bases and at J to 6 bases, leaving 9 bases not matched to a gene. Germline CDR1 and CDR2: MNHEY and SMNVEV (reference sequence). The CDR3 here is CASSLLRDRGHGYTF. The CDR3 region has the DNA TGTGCCAGCAGTCTCCTCCGGGACAGGGGCCATGGCTACACCTTC.

This sequence joins TRBV9 and TRBJ2-7, with 12 bases lining up with TRBD1. The V segment lost 4 bases and the J segment 8 bases; nucleotides outside the gene matches: 10. This CDR3 region has 15 residues. Germline values: CDR1 SGDLS, CDR2 YYNGEE. The CDR3 spells CASSQAGTGGEQQYF. In DNA form, the CDR3 reads TGTGCCAGCAGCCAAGCCGGGACAGGGGGCGAACAGCAGTACTTC.